A single sample gave rise to the 8 T cell receptor beta chains below, sequenced in a study of blood T cells in healthy people across ages. A J-beta primer mix and a sample-barcoded 5' primer were used in a second PCR of about 7 to 12 cycles. In TCRdb, the 5' RACE reads were re-called with MiXCR into one record per CDR3 protein. This table holds more than 1.4 million distinct CDR3 sequences, around 42% found once. Material: blood. Every receptor here comes from a woman between 18 and 29 years old in good health.

The genes are TRBV18 and TRBJ2-1, with D unresolved. This CDR3 is built from 15 residues. CDR1 is KGHSH and CDR2 is LQKENI in the germline V gene. V gave up 3 bases and J gave up 4 bases, with 13 bases separating them. The CDR3 spells CASSPLFGFYNEQFF. The CDR3 nucleotides read TGTGCCAGCTCACCTCTTTTTGGGTTTTACAATGAGCAGTTCTTC. The full variable domain, with the rest looked up from reference TRBV18 and TRBJ2-1, is NAGVMQNPRHLVRRRGQEARLRCSPMKGHSHVYWYRQLPEEGLKFMVYLQKENIIDESGMPKERFSAEFPKEGPSILRIQQVVRGDSAAYFCASSPLFGFYNEQFFGPGTRLTVL.

The chain employs TRBV7-6 and TRBJ2-1, with D possibly matching TRBD1 (7 bases). The closer fit of TRBJ2-7 to the DNA end suggests the J call may be wrong. CDR1 is SGHVS, CDR2 FNYEAQ, per germline. There are 16 residues in the CDR3. The CDR3 DNA sequence: TGTGCCAGCAGCTTAGGTCAGGGGGACTCCTACAATGAGCAGTACTTC. Its translation: CASSLGQGDSYNEQYF.

The chain has TRBV5-5 and TRBJ2-1; D is undetermined. In germline, CDR1 is SGHKS, CDR2 YYEKEE (reference sequence). Trimming took 4 bases from V and 5 from J, leaving 13 bases between them. The CDR3 sequence is 14 residues long. The CDR3 DNA is TGTGCCAGCAGCCCCTCCTACGTAGACAATGAGCAGTTCTTC. Residues: CASSPSYVDNEQFF.

The genes are TRBV2 and TRBJ2-1; 7 bases align to TRBD2. The CDR3 has 16 residues. The J segment lost 2 bases and the V segment lost 3 bases, leaving 7 bases of the junction unmatched. Germline CDR1 SNHLY, CDR2 FYNNEI. The CDR3 bases are TGTGCCAGCAGTGATCGGTGGGAGGGCACCTACAATGAGCAGTTCTTC. It translates to CASSDRWEGTYNEQFF.

This clonotype was seen a handful of times. This chain links TRBV30 with TRBJ2-7; D gene unclear. This CDR3 spans 12 amino acids. V shed 2 bases and J shed 7 bases, with 12 bases lying between them. Germline V lookup: CDR1 GTSNPN, CDR2 SVGIG (reference sequence). This CDR3 is CAWSPLPSEQYF. The CDR3 nucleotides are TGTGCCTGGAGTCCCCTGCCATCGGAGCAGTACTTC.

The chain couples TRBV11-2 to TRBJ2-1, with D perhaps TRBD1 (5 bases). The J call may be in error: the DNA end matches TRBJ2-7 better. Germline V gene data show CDR1 as SGHAT and CDR2 as FQNNGV. The CDR3 contains 13 residues. CDR3 loop: CASSSFSDNEQYF. Here the CDR3 DNA reads TGTGCCAGCAGCAGTTTCTCGGACAATGAGCAGTACTTC.

In this sample, this clonotype turned up a few times. An end of the junction does not agree with germline; a read error may underlie this. The V gene is TRBV15, the J gene TRBJ2-5, with D maybe TRBD1 (5 bases). The CDR3 totals 17 residues. CDR1 and CDR2 from the germline V gene are LNHNV and YYDKDF (reference sequence). The CDR3 is CTTSRGDGRGLVETQYF. CDR3 nucleotide sequence: TGTACCACCAGCAGAGGTGATGGAAGGGGTTTGGTAGAGACCCAGTACTTC.

V is TRBV14 and J is TRBJ2-5; possible D gene TRBD1, 5 bases. CDR3 length equals 15 residues. Trimming pared 4 bases from V and 5 bases from J, leaving 17 bases between. Germline loops: CDR1 SGHDN, CDR2 FVKESK. The CDR3 bases are TGTGCCAGCAGCCGTAGGACCGAAGGGGCGGAGACCCAGTACTTC. The encoded protein is CASSRRTEGAETQYF.